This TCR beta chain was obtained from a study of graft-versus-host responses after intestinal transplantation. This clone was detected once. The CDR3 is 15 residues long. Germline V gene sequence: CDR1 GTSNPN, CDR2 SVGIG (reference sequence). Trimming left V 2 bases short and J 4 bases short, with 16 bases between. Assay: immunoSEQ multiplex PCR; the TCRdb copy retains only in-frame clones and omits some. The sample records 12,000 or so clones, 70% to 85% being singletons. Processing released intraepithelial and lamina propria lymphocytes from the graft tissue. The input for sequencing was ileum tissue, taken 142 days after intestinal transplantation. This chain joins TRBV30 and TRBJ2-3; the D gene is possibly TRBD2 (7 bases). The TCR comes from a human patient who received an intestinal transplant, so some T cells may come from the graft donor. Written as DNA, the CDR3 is TGTGCCTGGAGTAGTGTGGGGGGGGGCGCAGATACGCAGTATTTT. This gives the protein CAWSSVGGGADTQYF.